Described below is a single T cell receptor (beta chain) sequence and its context. This sample is drawn from a study of OX40 agonist ivuxolimab in advanced cancers. Repertoires were generated with immunoSEQ multiplex PCR, while TCRdb's copy carries only in-frame clones and drops some. The sample has around 68,000 clones, roughly 84% seen once. Sequencing used CD4+ or CD8+ T cells sorted from blood, obtained in a trial of the OX40 agonist ivuxolimab. The receptor was isolated from an adult with an advanced solid tumor such as melanoma, head and neck, liver or kidney cancer.

The CDR3 region is CARSPTGPPQYF. Written as DNA, the CDR3 is TGTGCCAGATCCCCCACAGGGCCTCCTCAGTATTTT. J is TRBJ2-3 and V is TRBV19; D may be TRBD1 (6 bases). Germline V gives CDR1 LNHDA, CDR2 SQIVND (reference sequence). The V and J ends lost 9 bases and 12 bases respectively, with 19 bases between them. The CDR3 contains 12 residues.